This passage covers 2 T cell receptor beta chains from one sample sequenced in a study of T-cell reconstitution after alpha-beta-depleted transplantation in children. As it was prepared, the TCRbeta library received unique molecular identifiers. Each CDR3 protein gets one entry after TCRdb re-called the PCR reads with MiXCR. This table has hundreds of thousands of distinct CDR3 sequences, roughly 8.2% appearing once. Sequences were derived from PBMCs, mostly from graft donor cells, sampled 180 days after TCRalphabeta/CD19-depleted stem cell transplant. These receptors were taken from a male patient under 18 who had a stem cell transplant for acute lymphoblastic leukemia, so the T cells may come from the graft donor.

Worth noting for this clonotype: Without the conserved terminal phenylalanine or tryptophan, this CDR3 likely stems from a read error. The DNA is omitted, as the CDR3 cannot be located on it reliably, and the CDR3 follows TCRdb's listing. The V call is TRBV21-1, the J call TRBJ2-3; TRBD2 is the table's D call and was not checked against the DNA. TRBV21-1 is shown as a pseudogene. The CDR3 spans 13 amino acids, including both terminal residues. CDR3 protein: CASSKESTSRYLS.

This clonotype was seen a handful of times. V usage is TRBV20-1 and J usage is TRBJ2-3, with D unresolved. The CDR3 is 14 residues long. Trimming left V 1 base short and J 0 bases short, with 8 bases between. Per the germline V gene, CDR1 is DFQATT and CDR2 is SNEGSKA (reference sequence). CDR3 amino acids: CSARAPSSTDTQYF. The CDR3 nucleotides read TGCAGTGCTAGAGCCCCATCTAGCACAGATACGCAGTATTTT.